This T cell receptor (beta chain) was retrieved from a study of T cells in Graves' hyperthyroidism and ophthalmopathy. Study context: Upon initial diagnosis and before any treatment, peripheral blood was collected.

Amplification yielded TCR beta CDR3 regions, with RNA transcripts as the source. The HTBI primer set was used in a first-round RT-PCR of the TCR CDR3. TCRdb used MiXCR to reprocess the multiplex PCR reads, holding one entry per CDR3 protein. The sample lists 700,000 or so distinct CDR3 sequences; approximately 15% were seen once. PBMCs were sourced from over 8.5 ml fresh peripheral blood. Regarding the study as a whole: Ophthalmopathy was told apart from stable hyperthyroidism by a 13 V-J model.

This clonotype was seen ten or more times. Its antigen is as yet unknown. This sequence originates from a woman in her 50s with Graves' ophthalmopathy. The sample taken for sequencing was blood.

The CDR3 sequence is CASSSHLGDPLQETQYF. The CDR3 region has the DNA TGTGCCAGCAGTTCCCACCTGGGGGACCCCCTCCAAGAGACCCAGTACTTC. This chain connects TRBV28 to TRBJ2-5; D may correspond to TRBD1 or TRBD2 (5 bases each). Looked up from germline, CDR1 is MDHEN and CDR2 is SYDVKM. This CDR3 spans 17 amino acids. Between the trimmed V and J ends, which lost 4 bases and 1 base, there was a span of 19 bases.